This T cell receptor (beta chain) was sequenced for a study of T cells in Graves' hyperthyroidism and ophthalmopathy. Researchers took RNA transcripts and amplified the TCR beta CDR3 regions from them. First-round RT-PCR of the TCR CDR3 relied on the HTBI primer set. In TCRdb, the multiplex PCR reads were re-called with MiXCR into one record per CDR3 protein. This sample yields 250,000 or so distinct CDR3 sequences, of which 13% to 15% are seen a single time; 30% to 35% belongs to the top ten. Study-level findings and limits: Within blood appeared most thyroid clonotypes that had expanded above 0.001. The model's output predicted ophthalmopathy at a median of about 6.5 months prior to onset.

Investigators excluded patients with uncontrolled infection, other autoimmune disease, pregnancy or lactation. Blood was sampled at initial diagnosis of hyperthyroidism, prior to onset of any ophthalmopathy symptoms. Comment on this clonotype: No antigen is known for it.

Material: blood. The TCR comes from a woman aged 45-60 years with Graves' hyperthyroidism that later progressed to Graves' ophthalmopathy.

The DNA of the CDR3 is TGTGCCTTAGACCTGACTAGCGGGAGAAACGAGCAGTACTTC. This codes for CALDLTSGRNEQYF. V gene TRBV30 combines with J gene TRBJ2-7, with TRBD2 matching 12 bases. The length of the CDR3 is 14 residues. J was trimmed by 5 bases and V by 7 bases; bases with no gene match: 9. Germline V gene lookup returns CDR1 GTSNPN and CDR2 SVGIG (reference sequence). Based on the CDR3 plus reference TRBV30 and TRBJ2-7, the full variable domain is SQTIHQWPATLVQPVGSPLSLECTVEGTSNPNLYWYRQAAGRGLQLLFYSVGIGQISSEVPQNLSASRPQDRQFILSSKKLLLSDSGFYLCALDLTSGRNEQYFGPGTRLTVT.